What follows are 16 T cell receptor beta chains derived from one specimen sequenced in a study of coeliac disease. Points from the study as a whole: Lower clonality than controls marked TRB and TRG repertoires from active celiac intraepithelial and lamina propria samples.

Produced via immunoSEQ multiplex PCR; TCRdb's table is partial and in-frame only. This sample has roughly 4,300 clones, with roughly 60% found just once. These receptors' targets are unknown. The sequencing input was intraepithelial lymphocytes from the gut. The receptors here all came from a man aged 65-85 years with active celiac disease.

This rearrangement joins TRBV11-1 to TRBJ2-7, with a tentative D call TRBD1 (5 bases). There are 13 residues in the CDR3. Germline CDR1 reads SGHAT; CDR2 reads FQDESV (reference sequence). Trimming took off 2 bases at V and 2 bases at J, with 7 bases between the two ends. CDR3 loop: CASSLQGTYEQYF. As DNA, the CDR3 is TGTGCCAGCAGCTTACAGGGTACCTACGAGCAGTACTTC.

The CDR3 sequence is CASSPLGGGSSYEQYF. The CDR3 region has the DNA TGTGCCAGCAGCCCCTTGGGAGGGGGGAGCTCCTACGAGCAGTACTTC. The chain uses TRBV7-6 and TRBJ2-7; the D gene is possibly TRBD2 (7 bases). V lost 5 bases, J lost 0 bases, and 17 bases lay in between. CDR3 length: 16 amino acids. Germline V lookup: CDR1 SGHVS, CDR2 FNYEAQ.

The rearrangement uses TRBV5-1 and TRBJ2-5, with D possibly matching TRBD1 (5 bases). The tail of the sequence fits TRBJ2-7 better, so the J call may be wrong. CDR1 SGHRS and CDR2 YFSETQ come from the germline V gene. This CDR3 is 16 amino acids long. CDR3 protein: CASSLLGRVSSYEQYF. For the CDR3, the DNA is TGCGCCAGCAGCTTGCTCGGCAGGGTAAGCTCCTACGAGCAGTACTTC.

The CDR3 DNA is TGTGCCAGCAGCTCGTCAGCGGGGGGACCCTACGAGCAGTACTTC. Protein: CASSSSAGGPYEQYF. The chain joins TRBV7-2 to TRBJ2-7; TRBD2 matches 9 bases. The CDR3 has 15 amino acids. From germline, CDR1 is SGHTA and CDR2 FQGNSA. With V trimmed by 4 bases and J by 2 bases, 6 bases remained unmatched.

The chain has TRBV6-5 and TRBJ2-7; TRBD1 matches at 9 bases. The V gene end was trimmed by 0 bases and the J gene end by 2 bases; junction bases not matched to a gene: 5. Germline CDR1 is MNHEY and CDR2 is SVGAGI. This CDR3 comprises 16 residues. CDR3 amino acids: CASSYSWDRAAYEQYF. In DNA, the CDR3 is TGTGCCAGCAGTTACTCCTGGGACAGGGCGGCCTACGAGCAGTACTTC.

This clone has more than one count but fewer than ten. The rearrangement links TRBV7-9 to TRBJ1-6; D perhaps matches TRBD1 (6 bases). CDR1 and CDR2 (germline): SEHNR, FQNEAQ (reference sequence). The CDR3 has 15 residues. Trimming took 5 bases from V and 8 from J, leaving 16 bases between them. The CDR3 sequence is CASSNNGQFDSPLHF. The CDR3 nucleotides read TGTGCCAGCAGCAACAATGGACAGTTTGATTCACCCCTCCACTTT. Filled out from reference TRBV7-9 and TRBJ1-6, the complete variable domain reads DTGVSQNPRHKITKRGQNVTFRCDPISEHNRLYWYRQTLGQGPEFLTYFQNEAQLEKSRLLSDRFSAERPKGSFSTLEIQRTEQGDSAMYLCASSNNGQFDSPLHFGNGTRLTVT.

This clone was seen more than once but under ten times. The V gene is TRBV9, the J gene TRBJ2-2, with TRBD2 matching over 10 bases. Germline assignment: CDR1 SGDLS and CDR2 YYNGEE. The CDR3 totals 16 residues. V was pared by 4 bases and J by 5 bases, with 8 bases of the junction left unmatched. CDR3 sequence: CASSPRLAGITGELFF. In DNA form, the CDR3 reads TGTGCCAGCAGCCCCAGACTAGCGGGCATTACCGGGGAGCTGTTTTTT.

The V and J genes are TRBV28 and TRBJ1-3; TRBD1 aligns across 7 bases. CDR3 length: 16 residues. CDR1 and CDR2 (germline): MDHEN, SYDVKM. The V segment lost 6 bases and the J segment 0 bases; nucleotides outside the gene matches: 8. For the CDR3, the DNA is TGTGCCAGCAGCACCCCGGGACAGTCCTCTGGAAACACCATATATTTT. Translating gives CASSTPGQSSGNTIYF.

The rearrangement joins TRBV2 to TRBJ1-4; 7 positions match TRBD1. J gave up 5 bases and V 6 bases, and 6 bases lay outside the gene matches. The CDR3 consists of 14 residues. Per the germline V gene, CDR1 is SNHLY and CDR2 is FYNNEI. DNA for the CDR3: TGTGCCAGCAGCGACAGGGTTGGGAATGAAAAACTGTTTTTT. Its translation: CASSDRVGNEKLFF. Based on the CDR3 plus reference TRBV2 and TRBJ1-4, the full variable domain is EPEVTQTPSHQVTQMGQEVILRCVPISNHLYFYWYRQILGQKVEFLVSFYNNEISEKSEIFDDQFSVERPDGSNFTLKIRSTKLEDSAMYFCASSDRVGNEKLFFGSGTQLSVL.

The V gene is TRBV5-6, the J gene TRBJ2-7; D ambiguous. Trimming pared 1 base from V and 6 bases from J, leaving 8 bases between. Per the germline V gene, CDR1 is SGHDT and CDR2 is YYEEEE. CDR3 length: 12 residues. The CDR3 is CASSLRRSEQYF. CDR3 DNA sequence: TGTGCCAGCAGCTTGAGGCGGAGCGAGCAGTACTTC.

As DNA, the CDR3 is TGTGCCAGCAGAAACGGAGGGGTGAACACTGAAGCTTTCTTT. Protein sequence: CASRNGGVNTEAFF. The V and J genes are TRBV6-6 and TRBJ1-1; D is possibly TRBD1 (5 bases). The CDR3 is 14 amino acids. Trimming took off 6 bases at V and 0 bases at J, with 11 bases between the two ends. Looked up from germline, CDR1 is MNHNY and CDR2 is SVGAGI (reference sequence).

The chain joins TRBV5-1 to TRBJ2-3; D might be TRBD1 (5 bases). CDR3 length equals 12 residues. Trimming removed 6 bases from V and 4 bases from J, with 9 bases in between. Germline CDR1 and CDR2: SGHRS and YFSETQ. The CDR3 loop reads CASTGAADTQYF. DNA for the CDR3: TGCGCCAGCACTGGGGCCGCAGATACGCAGTATTTT.

This chain uses TRBV5-1 with TRBJ2-3; the match to TRBD2 covers 8 bases. J lost 1 base, V lost 1 base, and 2 bases had no gene match. The CDR3 has 15 amino acids. In germline, CDR1 is SGHRS, CDR2 YFSETQ. CDR3 protein: CASSLRGGRTDTQYF. CDR3 nucleotide sequence: TGCGCCAGCAGCTTGCGGGGGGGACGCACAGATACGCAGTATTTT.

The gene calls are TRBV7-2 and TRBJ2-1; TRBD1 matches at 8 bases. Germline CDR1 SGHTA, CDR2 FQGNSA. Trimming at V came to 8 bases and at J to 9 bases, leaving 9 bases not matched to a gene. The CDR3 contains 13 residues. CDR3 sequence (DNA): TGTGCCAGCGGAAGACAGGGGATGAGTGAGCAGTTCTTC. Its translation is CASGRQGMSEQFF.

A few counts support this clone. The V gene is TRBV10-3, the J gene TRBJ2-2, with D perhaps TRBD2 (6 bases). CDR3 size: 12 residues. Between the trimmed V and J ends, which lost 5 bases and 6 bases, there was a span of 7 bases. Germline CDR1 ENHRY, CDR2 SYGVKD. The CDR3 protein is CAISPGAGELFF. The CDR3 DNA is TGTGCCATCAGTCCGGGGGCCGGGGAGCTGTTTTTT.

For the CDR3, the DNA is TGCGCCAGCAGCCTAGCCCGGGGGGAGACTAAACACGAGCAGTACTTC. This gives the protein CASSLARGETKHEQYF. The V and J genes are TRBV4-1 and TRBJ2-7; 7 bases are shared with TRBD2. V was clipped by 4 bases and J by 5 bases; unmatched bases: 14. CDR3 size: 16 residues. Germline lookup yields CDR1 MGHRA and CDR2 YSYEKL.